A single sample gave rise to the 31 T cell receptor beta chains below, sequenced in a study of T cell repertoires in cytomegalovirus infection. TCRdb ran MiXCR on the reads and lists one entry per CDR3 protein. The sample has some 150,000 distinct CDR3 sequences; 23% are singletons. The specimen was PBMCs. These receptor sequences come from a human donor in good health (CMV status not recorded). Some clones in this sample may be carry-over from other donors' samples.

This chain uses TRBV2 with TRBJ1-2, with D possibly being TRBD1 (5 bases). The CDR3 loop spans 15 amino acids. V was trimmed by 4 bases and J by 0 bases, leaving 12 bases between them. Germline assignment: CDR1 SNHLY and CDR2 FYNNEI. The CDR3 coding sequence is TGTGCCAGCAGTGCCCGCAGGGAAGCTAACTATGGCTACACCTTC. Its translation is CASSARREANYGYTF.

This clonotype came up a few times. The gene calls are TRBV5-6 and TRBJ1-2, with a tentative D call TRBD1 (5 bases). V shed 1 base and J shed 5 bases, with 18 bases lying between them. The length of the CDR3 is 16 residues. The germline V gene has CDR1 SGHDT and CDR2 YYEEEE. The CDR3 DNA follows: TGTGCCAGCAGCTTGTCCCTCGAGGGACTATATTATGGCTACACCTTC. Its protein product is CASSLSLEGLYYGYTF. Together with reference TRBV5-6 and TRBJ1-2, the CDR3 gives the full variable domain: DAGVTQSPTHLIKTRGQQVTLRCSPKSGHDTVSWYQQALGQGPQFIFQYYEEEERQRGNFPDRFSGHQFPNYSSELNVNALLLGDSALYLCASSLSLEGLYYGYTFGSGTRLTVV.

J is TRBJ2-3 and V is TRBV7-2; D is ambiguous. V lost 1 base, J lost 2 bases, and 7 bases lay in between. The germline V gene encodes CDR1 SGHTA and CDR2 FQGNSA. This CDR3 is 14 amino acids long. CDR3 DNA: TGTGCCAGCAGCTTAGGCCCGGCCACAGATACGCAGTATTTT. Its translation is CASSLGPATDTQYF.

This clonotype turned up a few times. J is TRBJ1-5 and V is TRBV27, with D maybe TRBD1 (6 bases). Between the trimmed V and J ends, which lost 5 bases and 0 bases, there was a span of 11 bases. The CDR3 is made up of 15 amino acids. Germline CDR1 MNHEY, CDR2 SMNVEV (reference sequence). The CDR3 loop reads CASSTRQDSNQPQHF. The CDR3 nucleotides read TGTGCCAGCAGTACCCGACAGGATAGCAATCAGCCCCAGCATTTT.

This clonotype was observed a single time. In DNA form, the CDR3 reads TGCAGTGCTAGAGATAGGAGTATAGCGAGCGAGACCCAGTACTTC. Amino acid sequence: CSARDRSIASETQYF. The gene calls are TRBV20-1 and TRBJ2-5; tentative D call: TRBD2 (5 bases). CDR1 is DFQATT and CDR2 is SNEGSKA in the germline V gene (reference sequence). With 0 bases removed from V and 5 bases from J, the gap between germline ends came to 16 bases. The CDR3 length is 15 residues.

This clonotype showed up just a few times. V is TRBV29-1 and J is TRBJ2-3, with D possibly matching TRBD2 (5 bases). The V gene's germline CDR1 is SQVTM and CDR2 ANQGSEA. This CDR3 comprises 14 residues. Trimming took 3 bases from V and 5 from J, leaving 15 bases between them. The DNA for the CDR3 is TGCAGCGTTGATCCCCCGGGGTCGGTAGATACGCAGTATTTT. Its translation: CSVDPPGSVDTQYF.

In its sample, this clonotype was seen a few times. DNA for the CDR3: TGTGCCAGCAGTTCGGACAGGGCGGGGTTCTATGGCTACACCTTC. It yields the protein CASSSDRAGFYGYTF. V usage is TRBV28 and J usage is TRBJ1-2; 8 bases are a match to TRBD1. Germline V gene data show CDR1 as MDHEN and CDR2 as SYDVKM. The CDR3 is 15 amino acids. The V segment lost 4 bases and the J segment 4 bases; nucleotides outside the gene matches: 8.

The CDR3 nucleotides read TGTGCCAGCAGCTTAGTAATCGGGACAGGGGGCGAGACCCAGTACTTC. This translates into CASSLVIGTGGETQYF. The V and J genes are TRBV7-8 and TRBJ2-5; TRBD1 matches 12 bases. The junction had 5 bases not matched to a gene; V was cut back by 1 base and J by 5 bases. Germline-derived CDR1 and CDR2 are SGHVS and FQNEAQ. The CDR3 sequence is 16 residues long.

This clonotype was detected ten times or more. The gene calls are TRBV7-9 and TRBJ2-5; TRBD1 matches 7 bases. This CDR3 has 16 amino acids. V lost 5 bases, J lost 0 bases, and 9 bases stayed unmatched. Germline CDR1 SEHNR, CDR2 FQNEAQ (reference sequence). CDR3: CASSPIQGSYQETQYF. In DNA, the CDR3 is TGTGCCAGCAGCCCGATACAGGGGTCATACCAAGAGACCCAGTACTTC.

This clonotype occurred many times. The chain carries TRBV7-9 and TRBJ2-7; the D is unclear. The CDR3 spans 13 residues. The germline CDR1 and CDR2 sequences are SEHNR and FQNEAQ (reference sequence). Trimming removed 3 bases from V and 3 bases from J, with 9 bases in between. The CDR3 region has the DNA TGTGCCAGCAGCTTTGGCACAGTCTACGAGCAGTACTTC. Protein sequence: CASSFGTVYEQYF.

This clonotype occurred a few times. This chain joins TRBV29-1 and TRBJ2-7, with D tentatively TRBD2 (6 bases). This CDR3 is 11 amino acids long. Trimming removed 3 bases at V and 6 bases at J, with 9 bases between. CDR1 is SQVTM and CDR2 is ANQGSEA in the germline V gene. The CDR3 DNA follows: TGCAGCGTTGAGCGGGGCCTCGAGCAGTACTTC. Translation: CSVERGLEQYF.

This clonotype has ten or more counts. This chain connects TRBV7-8 to TRBJ2-7; TRBD2 agrees at 15 bases. The trim removed 5 bases at V and 5 bases at J, leaving 7 bases unmatched. Germline V lookup: CDR1 SGHVS, CDR2 FQNEAQ. This CDR3 is built from 16 residues. This CDR3 reads CASSPPGLAGGDEQYF. The DNA for the CDR3 is TGTGCCAGCAGCCCTCCGGGACTAGCGGGAGGAGACGAGCAGTACTTC.

This clonotype is medium-sized within its sample. The chain uses TRBV7-6 and TRBJ2-2; D is unresolved. The CDR3 runs 12 residues. Trimming left V 4 bases short and J 4 bases short, with 4 bases between. In germline, CDR1 is SGHVS, CDR2 FNYEAQ. CDR3 in DNA: TGTGCCAGCAGCTGGGGCACCGGGGAGCTGTTTTTT. It specifies CASSWGTGELFF.

The genes are TRBV19 and TRBJ1-5, with D possibly being TRBD1 (6 bases). This CDR3 has 14 residues. CDR1 and CDR2 from the germline V gene are LNHDA and SQIVND (reference sequence). Trimming removed 5 bases at V and 5 bases at J, with 13 bases between. This CDR3 is CASSATGSHQPQHF. DNA of the CDR3: TGTGCCAGTAGTGCTACAGGGAGCCATCAGCCCCAGCATTTT.

This clonotype was found many times. This rearrangement joins TRBV4-1 to TRBJ2-3; D ambiguous. Between the trimmed V and J ends, which lost 0 bases and 2 bases, there was a span of 3 bases. The CDR3 covers 13 residues. The germline CDR1 and CDR2 sequences are MGHRA and YSYEKL. CDR3 region: CASSQDNTDTQYF. CDR3 nucleotides: TGCGCCAGCAGCCAAGACAACACAGATACGCAGTATTTT.

This clonotype was counted ten times or more. The rearrangement uses TRBV7-8 and TRBJ1-1; 9 positions agree with TRBD1. CDR1 SGHVS and CDR2 FQNEAQ come from the germline V gene. With V trimmed by 5 bases and J by 4 bases, 5 bases remained unmatched. The CDR3 contains 14 residues. DNA for the CDR3: TGTGCCAGCAGCATGGGACAGGGAGTCACTGAAGCTTTCTTT. Protein sequence: CASSMGQGVTEAFF.

Many counts were recorded for this clonotype. The chain employs TRBV7-9 and TRBJ2-1; 10 nucleotides agree with TRBD1. J gave up 8 bases and V 5 bases, and 3 bases lay outside the gene matches. The CDR3 runs to 13 residues. Germline V gene sequence: CDR1 SEHNR, CDR2 FQNEAQ (reference sequence). In DNA form, the CDR3 reads TGTGCCAGCAGCATCGGGACAGGGGATGAGCAGTTCTTC. Residues: CASSIGTGDEQFF.

This chain connects TRBV9 to TRBJ2-3; maybe TRBD2 (6 bases). Germline loops: CDR1 SGDLS, CDR2 YYNGEE. With 1 base removed from V and 0 bases from J, the gap between germline ends came to 9 bases. This CDR3 contains 15 residues. CDR3 in amino acids: CASSVLGGSTDTQYF. As DNA, the CDR3 is TGTGCCAGCAGCGTATTGGGAGGAAGCACAGATACGCAGTATTTT.

With regard to this clonotype: At one end the junction does not follow the germline gene, possibly because of a read error. The chain joins TRBV5-3 to TRBJ2-6; TRBD2 matches 7 bases. TRBV5-3 falls under the ORF class, with uncertain function. The CDR3 spans 15 residues. The CDR3, as DNA: TGTGCCAGCAGCTGGGACTACTCTGGGGCCAACGTCCTGACTTTC. Protein sequence: CASSWDYSGANVLTF.

This rearrangement joins TRBV6-1 to TRBJ2-1, with D perhaps TRBD1 or TRBD2 (6 bases each). The CDR3 has 15 residues. Trimming removed 5 bases at V and 5 bases at J, with 16 bases between. The germline CDR1 and CDR2 sequences are MNHNS and SASEGT. CDR3 sequence (DNA): TGTGCCAGCAGTTATGGAGGGGGGTTTGACAATGAGCAGTTCTTC. Its protein product is CASSYGGGFDNEQFF.

V usage is TRBV28 and J usage is TRBJ2-3; no clear D gene. Trimming took 5 bases from V and 2 from J, leaving 11 bases between them. From germline, CDR1 is MDHEN and CDR2 SYDVKM. The CDR3 loop spans 14 amino acids. The CDR3 DNA reads TGTGCCAGCAGTATTACTACCTCCACAGATACGCAGTATTTT. This codes for CASSITTSTDTQYF.

The rearrangement links TRBV19 to TRBJ2-6; D gene uncertain. Germline CDR1 reads LNHDA; CDR2 reads SQIVND (reference sequence). This CDR3 is 15 amino acids long. Trimming pared 4 bases from V and 0 bases from J, leaving 7 bases between. The CDR3 sequence: CASSTHSSGANVLTF. In nucleotides, the CDR3 is TGTGCCAGTAGTACACACAGCTCTGGGGCCAACGTCCTGACTTTC.

This clonotype was detected only a few times. The chain carries TRBV7-2 and TRBJ2-3; 7 positions agree with TRBD2. The CDR3 spans 15 residues. Germline V lookup: CDR1 SGHTA, CDR2 FQGNSA. Germline trimming cut 5 bases from V and 3 bases from J; bases unmatched to any gene: 8. The CDR3 protein is CASSPGGSETDTQYF. In nucleotides, the CDR3 is TGTGCCAGCAGCCCAGGCGGGAGCGAAACAGATACGCAGTATTTT.

The DNA for the CDR3 is TGTGCCAGCACCTCGGGACCGCGGAACACCGGGGAGCTGTTTTTT. Its translation: CASTSGPRNTGELFF. The genes are TRBV12-3 or TRBV12-4 and TRBJ2-2, with D possibly being TRBD1 or TRBD2 (5 bases each). The V end was cut by 7 bases, the J end by 1 base, with 13 bases between. The CDR3 covers 15 residues.

This clonotype was counted many times. V usage is TRBV6-2 or TRBV6-3 and J usage is TRBJ2-5, with 9 bases identical to TRBD2. The V segment lost 2 bases and the J segment 5 bases; nucleotides outside the gene matches: 9. Germline V lookup: CDR1 MNHEY, CDR2 SVGEGT. The length of the CDR3 is 16 residues. The CDR3 protein is CASSYVLSAGGETQYF. The CDR3, as DNA: TGTGCCAGCAGTTACGTATTGAGCGCGGGGGGGGAGACCCAGTACTTC.

The count of this clonotype is one. V usage is TRBV19 and J usage is TRBJ1-5, with a weak D call TRBD1 (6 bases). Looked up from germline, CDR1 is LNHDA and CDR2 is SQIVND (reference sequence). This CDR3 is 15 amino acids long. V gave up 7 bases and J gave up 6 bases, with 19 bases separating them. CDR3 coding DNA: TGTGCCAGTAAAAACGGACAGTACACCGGTCAGCCCCAGCATTTT. Translated, it gives CASKNGQYTGQPQHF.

This chain joins TRBV7-9 and TRBJ1-2, with D possibly being TRBD1 (5 bases). This CDR3 spans 15 amino acids. The germline V gene has CDR1 SEHNR and CDR2 FQNEAQ (reference sequence). Trimming stripped 2 bases from V and 5 bases from J, with 15 bases between. The CDR3: CASSLYRPREYGYTF. In nucleotides, the CDR3 is TGTGCCAGCAGCTTATACAGGCCACGGGAGTATGGCTACACCTTC.

The J gene is TRBJ2-3, the V gene TRBV12-3 or TRBV12-4; TRBD2 might be the D (5 bases). V dropped 2 bases and J dropped 2 bases, with 8 bases sitting between them. The CDR3 runs 14 residues. DNA for the CDR3: TGTGCCAGCAGTTTATCCGGGGACACAGATACGCAGTATTTT. Translation: CASSLSGDTDTQYF.

The chain uses TRBV29-1 and TRBJ2-7, with D possibly TRBD1 on 5 matching bases. The CDR3 is 13 residues long. CDR1 is SQVTM, CDR2 ANQGSEA, per germline. Trimming took off 0 bases at V and 2 bases at J, with 8 bases between the two ends. The CDR3 DNA reads as TGCAGCGTTGAAGATGGGGCTCCCTACGAGCAGTACTTC. Its translation: CSVEDGAPYEQYF.

J is TRBJ1-4 and V is TRBV7-9, with TRBD1 as a possible D gene (5 bases). This CDR3 contains 16 residues. Germline assignment: CDR1 SEHNR and CDR2 FQNEAQ (reference sequence). The V and J ends lost 2 bases and 6 bases respectively, with 16 bases between them. CDR3 DNA sequence: TGTGCCAGCAGCTTACGGGCGACAGAGTCGTATGAAAAACTGTTTTTT. The encoded protein is CASSLRATESYEKLFF.

This clonotype has a count of ten or more. The chain employs TRBV7-9 and TRBJ1-2, with 7 bases identical to TRBD1. V lost 5 bases, J lost 6 bases, and 6 bases stayed unmatched. Germline V gives CDR1 SEHNR, CDR2 FQNEAQ (reference sequence). This CDR3 region has 13 residues. The CDR3 sequence is CASSPQGNHGYTF. For the CDR3, the DNA is TGTGCCAGCAGCCCACAGGGGAATCATGGCTACACCTTC.